The sequence of this TCR beta chain was determined in a study of blood T cell repertoires in COVID-19. Across the study: The United States, Italy and Spain supplied acute and convalescent COVID-19 samples.

Authors' analysis steps: Cell counts per sample came from amplifying reference gene primers. TCRdb keeps only in-frame clones here, not all; method: immunoSEQ multiplex PCR. The V and J calls and clone size are taken from that table; D and trimming were inferred from the DNA. The profile shows over 130,000 clones, 75% to 85% of them singletons. The CDR3 spans 12 residues. V dropped 3 bases and J dropped 7 bases, with 4 bases sitting between them. Germline V gene data show CDR1 as SGHTA and CDR2 as FQGNSA. This clone appeared a few times. The clonotype originates from an elderly woman with active or convalescent COVID-19. The chain employs TRBV7-2 and TRBJ1-6; D is unresolved. Sequencing input: peripheral blood. The CDR3 coding sequence is TGTGCCAGCAGCTTTGTAAATTCACCCCTCCACTTT. This encodes CASSFVNSPLHF.